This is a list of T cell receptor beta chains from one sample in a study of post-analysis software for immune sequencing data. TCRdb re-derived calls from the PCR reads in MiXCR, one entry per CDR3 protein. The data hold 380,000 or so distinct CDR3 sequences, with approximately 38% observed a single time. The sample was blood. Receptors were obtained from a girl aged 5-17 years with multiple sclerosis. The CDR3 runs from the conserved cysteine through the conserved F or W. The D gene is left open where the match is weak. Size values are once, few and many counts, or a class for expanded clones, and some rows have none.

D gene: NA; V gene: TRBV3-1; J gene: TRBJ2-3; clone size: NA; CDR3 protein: CASSQEKRLRTDTQYF; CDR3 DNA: TGTGCCAGCAGCCAAGAAAAGAGACTACGCACAGATACGCAGTATTTT
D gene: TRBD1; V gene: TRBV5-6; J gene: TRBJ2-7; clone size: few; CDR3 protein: CASSANRGYEQYF; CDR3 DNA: TGTGCCAGCAGCGCGAACAGGGGGTACGAGCAGTACTTC
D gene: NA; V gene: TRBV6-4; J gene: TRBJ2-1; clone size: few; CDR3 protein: CASSDWYRAQSNEQFF; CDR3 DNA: TGTGCCAGCAGTGACTGGTACAGGGCACAAAGCAATGAGCAGTTCTTC
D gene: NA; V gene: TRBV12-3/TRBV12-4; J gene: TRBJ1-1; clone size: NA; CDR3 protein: CASSFVPLIQNTEAFF; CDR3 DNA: TGTGCCAGCAGTTTTGTGCCCTTAATACAGAACACTGAAGCTTTCTTT
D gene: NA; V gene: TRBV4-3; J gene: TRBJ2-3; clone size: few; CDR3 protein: CASSHQSRPRTDTQYF; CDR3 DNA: TGCGCCAGCAGCCACCAAAGTAGGCCTCGCACAGATACGCAGTATTTT
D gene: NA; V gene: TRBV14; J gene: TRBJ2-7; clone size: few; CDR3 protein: CAKGEQYF; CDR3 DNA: TGTGCCAAGGGCGAGCAGTACTTC
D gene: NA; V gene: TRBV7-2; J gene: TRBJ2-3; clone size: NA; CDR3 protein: CASSYFIGTQYF; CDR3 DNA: TGTGCCAGCAGCTATTTCATAGGTACGCAGTATTTT
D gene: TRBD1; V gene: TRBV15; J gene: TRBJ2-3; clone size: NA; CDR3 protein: CATSRDRGTGSRDTQYF; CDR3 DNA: TGTGCCACCAGCAGAGATCGGGGGACAGGGAGTCGAGATACGCAGTATTTT
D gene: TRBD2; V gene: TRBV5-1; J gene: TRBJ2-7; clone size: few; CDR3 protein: CASSARGDYEQYF; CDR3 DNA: TGCGCCAGCAGCGCGCGGGGGGACTACGAGCAGTACTTC
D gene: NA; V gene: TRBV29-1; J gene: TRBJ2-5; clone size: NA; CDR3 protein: CSVDVMGKGETQYF; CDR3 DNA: TGCAGCGTTGATGTTATGGGGAAAGGGGAGACCCAGTACTTC
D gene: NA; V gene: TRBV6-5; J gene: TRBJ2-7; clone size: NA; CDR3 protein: CASSYGSGHNEQYF; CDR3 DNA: TGTGCCAGCAGTTACGGGTCGGGGCACAACGAGCAGTACTTC
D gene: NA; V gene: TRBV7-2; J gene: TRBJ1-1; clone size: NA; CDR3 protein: CASSLDGRLATEAFF; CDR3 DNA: TGTGCCAGCAGCTTAGACGGGAGGTTGGCCACTGAAGCTTTCTTT
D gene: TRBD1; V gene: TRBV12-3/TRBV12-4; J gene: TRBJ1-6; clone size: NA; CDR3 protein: CASSSRTGASPLHF; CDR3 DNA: TGTGCCAGCAGTTCACGGACAGGGGCCTCGCCCCTCCACTTT
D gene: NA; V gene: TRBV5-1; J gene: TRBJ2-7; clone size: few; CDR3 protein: CASGRLDSSYEQYF; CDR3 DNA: TGCGCCAGCGGTCGGCTGGACAGTTCCTACGAGCAGTACTTC
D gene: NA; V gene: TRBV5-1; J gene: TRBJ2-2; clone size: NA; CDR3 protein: CASSLALVGTGELFF; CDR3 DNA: TGCGCCAGCAGCTTGGCGTTGGTGGGAACCGGGGAGCTGTTTTTT
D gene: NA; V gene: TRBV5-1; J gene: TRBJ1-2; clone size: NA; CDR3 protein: CASSPGQRTLYGYTF; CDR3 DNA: TGCGCCAGCAGCCCCGGACAGAGGACCCTCTATGGCTACACCTTC
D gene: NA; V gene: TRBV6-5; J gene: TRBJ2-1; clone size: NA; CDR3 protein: CASNRRQGFYNEQFF; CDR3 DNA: TGTGCCAGCAACAGAAGGCAGGGATTCTACAATGAGCAGTTCTTC
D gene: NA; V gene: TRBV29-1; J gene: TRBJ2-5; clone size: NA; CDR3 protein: CSVAGTQETQYF; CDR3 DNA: TGCAGCGTTGCCGGGACCCAAGAGACCCAGTACTTC
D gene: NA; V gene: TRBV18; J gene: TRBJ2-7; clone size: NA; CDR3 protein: CASSPPERGIYEQYF; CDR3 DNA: TGTGCCAGCTCACCACCGGAAAGGGGAATCTACGAGCAGTACTTC
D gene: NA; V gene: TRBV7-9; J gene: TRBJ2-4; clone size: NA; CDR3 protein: CASSLDSFKNIQYF; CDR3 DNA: TGTGCCAGCAGCTTAGACAGTTTCAAAAACATTCAGTACTTC
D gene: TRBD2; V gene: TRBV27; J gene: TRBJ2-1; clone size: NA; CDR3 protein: CASNPGGLAGGGNEQFF; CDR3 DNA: TGTGCCAGCAACCCAGGGGGACTAGCGGGGGGGGGCAATGAGCAGTTCTTC
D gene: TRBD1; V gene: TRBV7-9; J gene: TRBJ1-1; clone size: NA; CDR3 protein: CASSSGTGEMNTEAFF; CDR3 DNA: TGTGCCAGCAGCTCCGGGACAGGGGAAATGAACACTGAAGCTTTCTTT
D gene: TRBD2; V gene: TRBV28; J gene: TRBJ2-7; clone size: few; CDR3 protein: CASSSPAGGAYEQYF; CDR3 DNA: TGTGCCAGCAGTTCCCCAGCGGGGGGGGCCTACGAGCAGTACTTC
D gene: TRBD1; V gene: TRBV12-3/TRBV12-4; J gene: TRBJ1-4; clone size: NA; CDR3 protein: CASSLEHRGSLEKLFF; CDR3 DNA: TGTGCCAGCAGTCTCGAGCACAGGGGGAGTTTAGAAAAACTGTTTTTT
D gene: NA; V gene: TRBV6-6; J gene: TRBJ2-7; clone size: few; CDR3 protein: CASSYQQGTYEQYF; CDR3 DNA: TGTGCCAGCAGTTACCAACAGGGCACCTACGAGCAGTACTTC
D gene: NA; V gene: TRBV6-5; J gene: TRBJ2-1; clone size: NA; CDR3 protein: CANRTGVSSYNEQFF; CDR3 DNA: TGTGCCAACAGAACAGGAGTGAGCTCCTACAATGAGCAGTTCTTC
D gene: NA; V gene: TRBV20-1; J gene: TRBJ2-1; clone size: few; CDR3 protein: CSAPTVADEQFF; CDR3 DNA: TGCAGTGCCCCCACGGTAGCCGATGAGCAGTTCTTC
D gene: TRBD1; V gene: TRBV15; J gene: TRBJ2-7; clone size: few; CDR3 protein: CATSLDRASYEQYF; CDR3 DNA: TGTGCCACCAGCCTCGACAGGGCCTCCTACGAGCAGTACTTC
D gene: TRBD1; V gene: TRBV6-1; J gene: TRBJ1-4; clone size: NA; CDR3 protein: CASRTGQDRATNEKLFF; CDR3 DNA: TGTGCCAGCAGAACGGGACAGGACAGGGCAACTAATGAAAAACTGTTTTTT
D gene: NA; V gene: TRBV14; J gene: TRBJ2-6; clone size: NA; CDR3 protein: CASSPWTEAGANVLTF; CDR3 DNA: TGTGCCAGCAGCCCCTGGACAGAGGCTGGGGCCAACGTCCTGACTTTC
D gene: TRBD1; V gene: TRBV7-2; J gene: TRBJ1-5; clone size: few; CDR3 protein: CASSSTQGWQPQHF; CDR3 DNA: TGTGCCAGCAGCTCCACACAGGGGTGGCAGCCCCAGCATTTT
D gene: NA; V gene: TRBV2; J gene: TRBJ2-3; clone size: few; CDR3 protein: CASSERGGANTQYF; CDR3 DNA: TGTGCCAGCAGTGAGCGGGGTGGGGCGAATACGCAGTATTTT
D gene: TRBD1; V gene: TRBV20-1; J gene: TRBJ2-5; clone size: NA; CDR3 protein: CSRRQGKGETQYF; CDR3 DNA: TGCAGTCGCCGACAGGGCAAAGGGGAGACCCAGTACTTC
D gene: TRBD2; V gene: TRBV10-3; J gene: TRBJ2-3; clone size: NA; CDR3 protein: CAISGTSGSQSTDTQYF; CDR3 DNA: TGTGCCATCAGCGGGACTAGCGGGAGCCAAAGCACAGATACGCAGTATTTT
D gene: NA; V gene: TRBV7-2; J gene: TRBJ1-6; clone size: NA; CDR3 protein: CASRGPNNSPLHF; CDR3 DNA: TGTGCCAGCAGGGGACCTAATAATTCACCCCTCCACTTT
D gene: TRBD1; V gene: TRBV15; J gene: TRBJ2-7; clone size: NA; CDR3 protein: CATSRDRVSYEQYF; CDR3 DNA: TGTGCCACCAGCAGGGACAGGGTCTCCTACGAGCAGTACTTC
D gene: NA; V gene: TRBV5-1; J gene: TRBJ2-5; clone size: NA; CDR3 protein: CASSLAGNSETQYF; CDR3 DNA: TGCGCCAGCAGCTTGGCCGGTAACTCGGAGACCCAGTACTTC
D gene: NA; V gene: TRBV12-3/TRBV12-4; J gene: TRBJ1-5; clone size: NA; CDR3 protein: CASSLYRESNQPQHF; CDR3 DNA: TGTGCCAGCAGTCTCTACAGGGAAAGCAATCAGCCCCAGCATTTT
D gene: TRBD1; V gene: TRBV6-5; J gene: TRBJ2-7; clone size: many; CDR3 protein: CASQTGGSYEQYF; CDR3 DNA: TGTGCCAGTCAGACAGGGGGAAGCTACGAGCAGTACTTC
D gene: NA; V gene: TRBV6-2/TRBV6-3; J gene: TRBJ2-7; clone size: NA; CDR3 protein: CASSYSRGINYEQYF; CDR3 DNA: TGTGCCAGCAGTTACTCAAGGGGCATAAACTACGAGCAGTACTTC
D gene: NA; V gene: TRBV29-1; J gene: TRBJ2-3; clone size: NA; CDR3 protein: CSAQGPNLPGTDTQYF; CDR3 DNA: TGCAGCGCCCAGGGGCCAAACCTTCCGGGCACAGATACGCAGTATTTT
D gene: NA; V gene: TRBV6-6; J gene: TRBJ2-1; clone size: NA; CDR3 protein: CASSYGESAEFF; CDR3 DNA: TGTGCCAGCAGTTACGGCGAAAGCGCGGAGTTCTTC
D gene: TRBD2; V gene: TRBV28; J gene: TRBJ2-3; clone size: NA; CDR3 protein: CASSRDYDTDTQYF; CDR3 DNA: TGTGCCAGCAGCCGGGACTACGACACAGATACGCAGTATTTT
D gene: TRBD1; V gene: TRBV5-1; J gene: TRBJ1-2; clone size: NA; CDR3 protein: CASSLTGEAYGYTF; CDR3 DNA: TGCGCCAGCAGCTTGACAGGGGAGGCTTATGGCTACACCTTC
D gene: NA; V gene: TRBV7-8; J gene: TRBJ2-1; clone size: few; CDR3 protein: CASSPGVDRNEQFF; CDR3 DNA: TGTGCCAGCAGCCCCGGGGTAGATAGGAATGAGCAGTTCTTC
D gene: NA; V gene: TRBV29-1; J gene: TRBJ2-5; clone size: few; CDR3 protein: CSVEERIDFFETQYF; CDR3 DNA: TGCAGCGTTGAAGAAAGAATAGATTTCTTTGAGACCCAGTACTTC
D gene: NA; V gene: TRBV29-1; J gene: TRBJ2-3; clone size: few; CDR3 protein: CSVGGSGEADTQYF; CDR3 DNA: TGCAGCGTTGGGGGTTCGGGGGAGGCAGATACGCAGTATTTT
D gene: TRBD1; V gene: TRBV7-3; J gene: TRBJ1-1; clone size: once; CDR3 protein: CASSNSQGATEAFF; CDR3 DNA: TGTGCCAGCAGCAACTCACAGGGGGCGACTGAAGCTTTCTTT
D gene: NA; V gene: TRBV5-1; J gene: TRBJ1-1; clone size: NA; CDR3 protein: CASSLGQAITEAFF; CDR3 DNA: TGCGCCAGCAGCCTGGGGCAGGCCATCACTGAAGCTTTCTTT
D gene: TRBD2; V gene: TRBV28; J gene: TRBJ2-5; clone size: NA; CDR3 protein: CASSLGVGTSGQETQYF; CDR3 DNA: TGTGCCAGCAGTTTAGGGGTGGGGACTAGCGGCCAAGAGACCCAGTACTTC
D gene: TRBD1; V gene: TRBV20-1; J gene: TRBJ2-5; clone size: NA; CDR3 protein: CSARDLAGGAETQYF; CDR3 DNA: TGCAGTGCTAGAGATTTGGCAGGGGGCGCAGAGACCCAGTACTTC
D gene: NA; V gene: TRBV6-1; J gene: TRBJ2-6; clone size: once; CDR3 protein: CASSLTGGPSGANVLTF; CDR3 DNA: TGTGCCAGCAGCCTGACAGGTGGCCCCTCTGGGGCCAACGTCCTGACTTTC
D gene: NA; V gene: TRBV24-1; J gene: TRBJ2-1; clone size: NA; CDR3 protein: CATSDLDREGEQFF; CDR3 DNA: TGTGCCACCAGTGATTTGGACAGGGAGGGTGAGCAGTTCTTC